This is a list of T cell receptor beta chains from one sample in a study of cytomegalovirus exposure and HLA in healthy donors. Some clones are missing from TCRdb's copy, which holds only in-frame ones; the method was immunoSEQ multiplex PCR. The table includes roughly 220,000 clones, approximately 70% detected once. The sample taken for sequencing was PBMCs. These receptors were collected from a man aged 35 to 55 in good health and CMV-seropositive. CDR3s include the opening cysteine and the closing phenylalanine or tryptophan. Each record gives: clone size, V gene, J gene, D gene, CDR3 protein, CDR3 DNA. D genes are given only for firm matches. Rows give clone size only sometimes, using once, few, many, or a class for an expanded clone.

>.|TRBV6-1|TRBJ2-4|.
CASSGNRAGENIQYF
TGTGCCAGCAGTGGCAACAGGGCAGGGGAAAACATTCAGTACTTC
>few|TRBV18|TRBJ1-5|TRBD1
CASSRGQDQPQHF
TGTGCCAGCTCACGAGGACAGGATCAGCCCCAGCATTTT
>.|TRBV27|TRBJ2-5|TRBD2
CASSLVRGGQETQYF
TGTGCCAGCAGTTTAGTCCGGGGGGGACAAGAGACCCAGTACTTC
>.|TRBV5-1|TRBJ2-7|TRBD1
CASRLGQGHEQYF
TGCGCCAGCAGACTCGGACAGGGCCACGAGCAGTACTTC
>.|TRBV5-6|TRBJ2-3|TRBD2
CASSPQTSGYTDTQYF
TGTGCCAGCAGCCCCCAGACTAGCGGCTACACAGATACGCAGTATTTT
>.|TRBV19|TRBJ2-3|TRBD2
CASSIFLAELTDTQYF
TGTGCCAGTAGTATATTCCTAGCGGAGCTCACAGATACGCAGTATTTT
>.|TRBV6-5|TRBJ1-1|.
CASRTGREEAFF
TGTGCCAGCAGGACCGGACGGGAGGAAGCTTTCTTT
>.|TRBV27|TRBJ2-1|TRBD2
CASSSPPLAGLSYNEQFF
TGTGCCAGCAGTTCTCCTCCCTTAGCGGGGCTCTCCTACAATGAGCAGTTCTTC
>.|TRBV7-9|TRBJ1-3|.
CASSLESSGNTIYF
TGTGCCAGCAGCTTAGAGAGCTCTGGAAACACCATATATTTT
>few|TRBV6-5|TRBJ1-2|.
CASSYHRQAENYGYTF
TGTGCCAGCAGTTACCATAGACAGGCTGAAAACTATGGCTACACCTTC
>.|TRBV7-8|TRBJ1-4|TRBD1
CASSPRTGRGEKLFF
TGTGCCAGCAGCCCGAGGACAGGGCGCGGTGAAAAACTGTTTTTT
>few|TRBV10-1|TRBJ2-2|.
CASSESWGAGELFF
TGCGCCAGCAGTGAGTCCTGGGGCGCCGGGGAGCTGTTTTTT
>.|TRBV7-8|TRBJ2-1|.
CASSLFDVGDEQFF
TGTGCCAGCAGCTTATTTGACGTAGGGGATGAGCAGTTCTTC
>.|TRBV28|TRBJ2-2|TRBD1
CASSSHPGQGATGELFF
TGTGCCAGCAGTTCCCATCCGGGACAGGGGGCCACCGGGGAGCTGTTTTTT
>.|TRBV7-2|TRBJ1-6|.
CASSLDRPGISPLHF
TGTGCCAGCAGCTTAGACAGGCCTGGGATATCACCCCTCCACTTT
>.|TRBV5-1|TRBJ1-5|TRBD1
CASSLEGAENQPQHF
TGCGCCAGCAGCTTGGAGGGGGCAGAGAATCAGCCCCAGCATTTT
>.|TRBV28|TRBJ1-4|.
CASRGGRGVQTNEKLFF
TGTGCCAGCAGGGGGGGGCGAGGTGTCCAAACTAATGAAAAACTGTTTTTT
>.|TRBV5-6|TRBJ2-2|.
CASSRIGGSNTGELFF
TGTGCCAGCAGCCGGATAGGGGGTTCGAACACCGGGGAGCTGTTTTTT
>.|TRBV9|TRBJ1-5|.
CASSVSDSFNQPQHF
TGTGCCAGCAGCGTAAGCGACAGCTTCAATCAGCCCCAGCATTTT
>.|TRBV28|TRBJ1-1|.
CASTFRDSPNTEAFF
TGTGCCAGCACCTTCCGGGACTCTCCGAACACTGAAGCTTTCTTT
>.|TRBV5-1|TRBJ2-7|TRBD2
CASSLAGSSYEQYF
TGCGCCAGCAGCTTAGCGGGGAGCTCCTACGAGCAGTACTTC
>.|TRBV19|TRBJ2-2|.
CASTLGAGKNTGELFF
TGTGCCAGTACCTTAGGTGCCGGGAAGAACACCGGGGAGCTGTTTTTT
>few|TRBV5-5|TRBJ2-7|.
CASSLFEDYEQYF
TGTGCCAGCAGCTTGTTTGAGGACTACGAGCAGTACTTC
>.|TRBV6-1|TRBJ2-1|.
CASSTRGPLGEQFF
TGTGCCAGCAGTACGCGGGGGCCCCTGGGTGAGCAGTTCTTC
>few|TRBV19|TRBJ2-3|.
CASSIDAADTDTQYF
TGTGCCAGTAGTATAGACGCGGCAGACACAGATACGCAGTATTTT
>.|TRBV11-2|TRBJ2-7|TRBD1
CASSLGPTGEEQYF
TGTGCCAGCAGCTTAGGTCCGACAGGGGAAGAGCAGTACTTC
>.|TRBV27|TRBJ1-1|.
CASSVLAARNGTEAFF
TGTGCCAGCAGCGTTTTGGCCGCCCGAAATGGCACTGAAGCTTTCTTT
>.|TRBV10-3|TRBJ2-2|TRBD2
CAITPSGGSSNTGELFF
TGTGCCATCACCCCTAGCGGGGGGTCATCGAACACCGGGGAGCTGTTTTTT
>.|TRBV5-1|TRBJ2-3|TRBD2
CASNDIAGGATDTQYF
TGCGCCAGCAACGATATAGCGGGGGGTGCCACAGATACGCAGTATTTT
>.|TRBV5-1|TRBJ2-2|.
CASSPSGVVGTGELFF
TGCGCCAGCAGCCCGTCGGGGGTTGTTGGCACCGGGGAGCTGTTTTTT
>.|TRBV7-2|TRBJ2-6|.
CASSLDGSGANVLTF
TGTGCCAGCAGCTTAGACGGGTCTGGGGCCAACGTCCTGACTTTC
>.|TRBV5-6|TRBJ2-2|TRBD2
CASSLGGADTGELFF
TGTGCCAGCAGCCTCGGGGGGGCGGACACCGGGGAGCTGTTTTTT
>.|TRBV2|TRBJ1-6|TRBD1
CASSWDRELNSPLHF
TGTGCCAGCAGTTGGGACAGGGAGCTTAATTCACCCCTCCACTTT
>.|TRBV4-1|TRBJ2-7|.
CASSRGRYYEQYF
TGCGCCAGCAGCCGCGGCCGTTACTACGAGCAGTACTTC
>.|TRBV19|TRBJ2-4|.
CASSIRIQYF
TGTGCCAGTAGTATACGCATTCAGTACTTC
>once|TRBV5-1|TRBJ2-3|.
CASCSADSPPDTQYF
TGCGCCAGCTGCAGCGCGGACAGCCCCCCAGATACGCAGTATTTT
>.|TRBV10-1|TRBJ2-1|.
CASSDPAGPYNEQFF
TGCGCCAGCAGTGACCCTGCGGGCCCCTACAATGAGCAGTTCTTC
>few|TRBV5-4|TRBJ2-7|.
CASSFHGSYEQYF
TGTGCCAGCAGCTTCCACGGCTCCTACGAGCAGTACTTC
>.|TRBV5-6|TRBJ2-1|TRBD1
CASSGPGGFVNEQFF
TGTGCCAGCAGCGGGCCAGGGGGCTTTGTGAATGAGCAGTTCTTC
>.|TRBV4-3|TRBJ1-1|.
CASSQPGGTEAFF
TGCGCCAGCAGCCAACCTGGGGGGACTGAAGCTTTCTTT
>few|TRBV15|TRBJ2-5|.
CATSRDGETQYF
TGTGCCACCAGCAGAGACGGGGAGACCCAGTACTTC
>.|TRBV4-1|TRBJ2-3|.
CASSQGTDSTDTQYF
TGCGCCAGCAGCCAAGGGACAGATAGCACAGATACGCAGTATTTT
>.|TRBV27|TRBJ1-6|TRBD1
CASSSTGTGISPLHF
TGTGCCAGCAGTTCGACCGGGACAGGGATTTCACCCCTCCACTTT
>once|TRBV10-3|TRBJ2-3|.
CAIDGADTQYF
TGTGCCATCGACGGAGCAGATACGCAGTATTTT
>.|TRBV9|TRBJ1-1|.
CASSVNPTPRAVTEAFF
TGTGCCAGCAGCGTAAACCCCACGCCTAGAGCGGTCACTGAAGCTTTCTTT
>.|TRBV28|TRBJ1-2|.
CASISTANYGYTF
TGTGCCAGCATCTCGACAGCTAACTATGGCTACACCTTC
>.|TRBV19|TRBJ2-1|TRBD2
CASSGGGFYNEQFF
TGTGCCAGTAGTGGGGGGGGGTTTTACAATGAGCAGTTCTTC
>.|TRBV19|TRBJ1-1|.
CASSKARETEAFF
TGTGCCAGTAGTAAGGCCAGGGAAACTGAAGCTTTCTTT
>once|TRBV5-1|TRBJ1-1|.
CASTSGILMNTEAFF
TGCGCCAGCACTTCAGGGATTCTCATGAACACTGAAGCTTTCTTT